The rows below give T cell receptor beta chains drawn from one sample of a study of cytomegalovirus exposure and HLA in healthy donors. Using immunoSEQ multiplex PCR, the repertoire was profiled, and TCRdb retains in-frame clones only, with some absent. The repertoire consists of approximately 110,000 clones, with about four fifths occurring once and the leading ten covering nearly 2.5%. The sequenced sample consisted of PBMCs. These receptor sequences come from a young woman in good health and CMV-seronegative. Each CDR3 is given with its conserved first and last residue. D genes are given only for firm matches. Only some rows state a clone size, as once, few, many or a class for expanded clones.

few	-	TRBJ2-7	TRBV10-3	CAITEGLPYEQYF	TGTGCCATCACGGAGGGTCTCCCCTACGAGCAGTACTTC
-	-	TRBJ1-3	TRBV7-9	CASSAWVPDSSSGNTIYF	TGTGCCAGCAGCGCTTGGGTTCCTGACTCGAGCTCTGGAAACACCATATATTTT
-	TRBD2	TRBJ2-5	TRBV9	CASSDQRGPQETQYF	TGTGCCAGCAGCGACCAGCGGGGGCCTCAAGAGACCCAGTACTTC
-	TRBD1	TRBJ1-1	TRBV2	CASRRDQTGTAFF	TGTGCCAGCAGGAGGGACCAGACAGGGACGGCTTTCTTT
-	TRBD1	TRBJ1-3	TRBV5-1	CASSLDGRGQGNTIYF	TGCGCCAGCAGCTTGGATGGCAGGGGGCAAGGAAACACCATATATTTT
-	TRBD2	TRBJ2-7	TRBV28	CASSPQAGVAGGLTYEQYF	TGTGCCAGCAGTCCCCAGGCGGGTGTAGCGGGAGGCCTAACCTACGAGCAGTACTTC
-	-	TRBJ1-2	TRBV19	CASMKGAERGYTF	TGTGCCAGTATGAAGGGAGCTGAGCGGGGCTACACCTTC
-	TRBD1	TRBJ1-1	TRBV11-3	CASSPRQGRYTEAFF	TGTGCCAGCAGCCCCCGACAGGGGAGGTACACTGAAGCTTTCTTT
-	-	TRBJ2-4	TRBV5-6	CASSLAKARLAKNIQYF	TGTGCCAGCAGCTTGGCCAAGGCCAGACTAGCCAAAAACATTCAGTACTTC
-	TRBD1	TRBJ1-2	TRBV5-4	CASSPAVGTGAYYGYTF	TGTGCCAGCAGCCCTGCTGTCGGGACAGGGGCTTACTATGGCTACACCTTC
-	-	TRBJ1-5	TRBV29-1	CSVETGNSNQPQHF	TGCAGCGTTGAAACAGGGAATAGCAATCAGCCCCAGCATTTT
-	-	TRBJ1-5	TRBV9	CASSPGNQSQHF	TGTGCCAGCAGCCCAGGGAATCAGTCCCAGCATTTT
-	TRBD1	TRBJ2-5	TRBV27	CASSLIETGGGTQYF	TGTGCCAGCAGTTTAATAGAGACAGGGGGAGGAACCCAGTACTTC
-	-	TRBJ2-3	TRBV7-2	CASSLGGVFSDTQYF	TGTGCCAGCAGCTTAGGCGGGGTTTTCTCCGATACGCAGTATTTT
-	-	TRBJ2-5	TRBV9	CASSVGGETQYF	TGTGCCAGCAGCGTAGGCGGGGAGACCCAGTACTTC
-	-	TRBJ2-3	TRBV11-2	CASSLGRATDTQYF	TGTGCCAGCAGCTTAGGGCGGGCTACAGATACGCAGTATTTT
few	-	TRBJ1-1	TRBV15	CATSHTTGTPMGTEAFF	TGTGCCACCAGCCACACCACCGGGACACCCATGGGCACTGAAGCTTTCTTT
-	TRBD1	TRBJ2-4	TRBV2	CASSGDRGVNIQYF	TGTGCCAGCAGTGGGGACAGGGGAGTCAACATTCAGTACTTC
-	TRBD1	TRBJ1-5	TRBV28	CASSTGTGVQPQHF	TGTGCCAGCAGTACCGGGACAGGGGTTCAGCCCCAGCATTTT
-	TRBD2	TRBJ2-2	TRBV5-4	CASSLGALAGDTGELFF	TGTGCCAGCAGCTTAGGAGCGCTAGCGGGGGACACCGGGGAGCTGTTTTTT
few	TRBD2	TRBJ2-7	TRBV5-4	CASSPWTSGNSYEQYF	TGTGCCAGCAGCCCTTGGACTAGCGGGAACTCCTACGAGCAGTACTTC
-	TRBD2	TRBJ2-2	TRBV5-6	CASSLYSGGHTGELFF	TGTGCCAGCAGCTTGTACTCGGGAGGGCACACCGGGGAGCTGTTTTTT
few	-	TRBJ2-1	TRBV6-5	CASSYSNSLVHEQFF	TGTGCCAGCAGTTACTCGAATAGCCTAGTGCATGAGCAGTTCTTC
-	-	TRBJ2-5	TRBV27	CASSPRGSGIQETQYF	TGTGCCAGCAGTCCTCGGGGGTCGGGAATCCAAGAGACCCAGTACTTC
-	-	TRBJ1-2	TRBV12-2	CASRCCRGSKGYTF	TGTGCAAGTCGCTGTTGCAGGGGGTCTAAGGGCTACACCTTC
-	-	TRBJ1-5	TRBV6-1	CASREYTGNWPQHF	TGTGCCAGCAGAGAGTACACAGGCAACTGGCCCCAGCATTTT